The 27 T cell receptor beta chains in this list originate from one sample, sequenced in a study of OX40 agonist ivuxolimab in advanced cancers. Here immunoSEQ multiplex PCR was the method, and the copy in TCRdb shows in-frame clones only, minus some. The profile covers tens of thousands of clones, with around 89% appearing a single time and roughly 0.56% taken by the ten largest. Sequenced here: CD4+ or CD8+ T cells sorted from blood, sampled in a trial of the OX40 agonist ivuxolimab. These receptors all come from an adult with an advanced solid tumor such as melanoma, head and neck, liver or kidney cancer.

The V call is TRBV28, the J call TRBJ2-3; TRBD1 aligns across 8 bases. V dropped 2 bases and J dropped 11; count of bases not matched to a gene: 6. The CDR3 totals 13 residues. Germline V gene lookup returns CDR1 MDHEN and CDR2 SYDVKM. CDR3 amino acids: CASSLQGARLQYF. The CDR3, as DNA: TGTGCCAGCAGTTTACAGGGGGCGAGGCTGCAGTATTTT.

This chain connects TRBV5-4 to TRBJ2-1; TRBD2 matches 9 bases. Germline-derived CDR1 and CDR2 are SGHNT and YYREEE (reference sequence). V lost 4 bases, J lost 4 bases, and 9 bases stayed unmatched. CDR3 length equals 16 residues. CDR3 sequence reads: CASSPSRGGVYNEQFF. Written as DNA, the CDR3 is TGTGCCAGCAGCCCCTCGCGGGGGGGGGTTTACAATGAGCAGTTCTTC.

The V gene is TRBV9, the J gene TRBJ2-3; D could derive from TRBD1 or TRBD2 (6 bases each). The germline gives CDR1 SGDLS, CDR2 YYNGEE. CDR3 size: 14 residues. V was cut by 4 bases and J by 3 bases, with 12 bases left in between. The CDR3 protein is CASSLRGRTDTQYF. The CDR3 DNA reads TGTGCCAGCAGCCTGAGGGGGAGGACAGATACGCAGTATTTT.

The V gene is TRBV2, the J gene TRBJ2-3; D not resolved. The CDR3 spans 13 residues. Germline-derived CDR1 and CDR2 are SNHLY and FYNNEI. V shed 5 bases and J shed 5 bases, with 11 bases lying between them. The DNA of the CDR3 is TGTGCCAGCAGTCAGACCTGGGGAGATACGCAGTATTTT. Protein sequence: CASSQTWGDTQYF.

The chain links TRBV5-1 to TRBJ1-2; the D gene is possibly TRBD1 (5 bases). CDR1 and CDR2 (germline): SGHRS, YFSETQ. Trimming took off 4 bases at V and 4 bases at J, with 17 bases between the two ends. CDR3 length: 15 residues. The CDR3 DNA follows: TGCGCCAGCAGCCCCGCCTCGGGGGGAGGCTATGGCTACACCTTC. It translates to CASSPASGGGYGYTF.

The rearrangement links TRBV5-1 to TRBJ2-1; D gene unclear. Germline assignment: CDR1 SGHRS and CDR2 YFSETQ. The CDR3 spans 12 residues. Trimming stripped 0 bases from V and 10 bases from J, with 8 bases between. CDR3 bases: TGCGCCAGCAGCTTGGGGGTTGGGGAGCAGTTCTTC. Protein sequence: CASSLGVGEQFF.

The V gene is TRBV6-1, the J gene TRBJ2-7; 8 nucleotides align to TRBD2. Germline V gives CDR1 MNHNS, CDR2 SASEGT. This CDR3 region has 15 residues. The V and J ends lost 8 bases and 0 bases, in that order; junction bases with no gene match: 9. CDR3 sequence reads: CASGALAGHSYEQYF. In DNA form, the CDR3 reads TGTGCCAGCGGGGCTTTAGCGGGGCACTCCTACGAGCAGTACTTC.

The chain links TRBV6-1 to TRBJ1-1; D is unclear. CDR3 length: 14 amino acids. CDR1 MNHNS and CDR2 SASEGT come from the germline V gene. V dropped 6 bases and J dropped 5 bases, with 16 bases sitting between them. For the CDR3, the DNA is TGTGCCAGCAGCCTGGCGGTCAGCGGGACTGAAGCTTTCTTT. Protein sequence: CASSLAVSGTEAFF.

This clone was observed once. This chain uses TRBV2 with TRBJ1-5; the D gene is possibly TRBD1 (5 bases). Germline values: CDR1 SNHLY, CDR2 FYNNEI. Trimming removed 10 bases at V and 4 bases at J, with 14 bases between. The CDR3 is 13 residues long. The CDR3 bases are TGTGCCACACAGGCGTATCTTAATCAGCCCCAGCATTTT. Its protein product is CATQAYLNQPQHF.

This clone has just a few counts. The genes are TRBV21-1 and TRBJ2-1; TRBD2 is taken as the D call from the table, unchecked against the DNA. TRBV21-1 is noted as a pseudogene. CDR3 length equals 14 residues. The CDR3 DNA follows: TGTGCCAGCAGTCCGAGCGGGAGTTACAATGAGCAGTTCTTC. This gives the protein CASSPSGSYNEQFF.

The chain combines TRBV29-1 with TRBJ2-6; D is undetermined. V was shortened by 8 bases and J by 2 bases, with 10 bases between the two germline ends. The CDR3 loop spans 13 amino acids. Germline CDR1 SQVTM, CDR2 ANQGSEA. The DNA for the CDR3 is TGCAGCAGGTATGGTACTGGGGCCAACGTCCTGACTTTC. Amino acid sequence: CSRYGTGANVLTF.

To note about this clone: Other DNA sequences from this sample encode an identical CDR3 as well. This rearrangement joins TRBV19 to TRBJ1-5; 7 nucleotides agree with TRBD1. After removal of 6 bases from V and 6 bases from J, the junction contained 5 bases not matched to a gene. The length of the CDR3 is 13 residues. The germline gives CDR1 LNHDA, CDR2 SQIVND (reference sequence). CDR3 sequence (DNA): TGTGCCAGTAGCACAGGGGTAGTTCAGCCCCAGCATTTT. This gives the protein CASSTGVVQPQHF.

The rearrangement joins TRBV5-6 to TRBJ1-5; no definite D call. This CDR3 is built from 14 residues. Trimming took off 4 bases at V and 6 bases at J, with 14 bases between the two ends. The germline gives CDR1 SGHDT, CDR2 YYEEEE. In DNA, the CDR3 is TGTGCCAGCAGCGCCAGGTTGTTCGGTCAGCCCCAGCATTTT. Translating it yields CASSARLFGQPQHF.

The V call is TRBV2, the J call TRBJ1-2; 7 nucleotides align to TRBD1. Germline V gene sequence: CDR1 SNHLY, CDR2 FYNNEI. With V trimmed by 6 bases and J by 4 bases, 5 bases remained unmatched. This CDR3 is 13 amino acids long. For the CDR3, the DNA is TGTGCCAGCAGCGTCCGGGACAGCTATGGCTACACCTTC. This gives the protein CASSVRDSYGYTF.

This clone has a single count. The V gene is TRBV27, the J gene TRBJ2-5; D perhaps matches TRBD1 (6 bases). Trimming took 3 bases from V and 1 from J, leaving 9 bases between them. Germline V gives CDR1 MNHEY, CDR2 SMNVEV (reference sequence). This CDR3 has 14 residues. The CDR3 reads CASSFGQPQETQYF. DNA of the CDR3: TGTGCCAGCAGTTTCGGACAGCCCCAAGAGACCCAGTACTTC.

V usage is TRBV5-1 and J usage is TRBJ2-2; tentatively, D is TRBD1 or TRBD2 (7 bases each). Germline V lookup: CDR1 SGHRS, CDR2 YFSETQ. The CDR3 is 17 residues long. Trimming left V 4 bases short and J 6 bases short, with 22 bases between. The CDR3 region is CASSVAPGGGPAGELFF. In DNA, the CDR3 is TGCGCCAGCAGCGTGGCCCCAGGGGGAGGGCCCGCCGGGGAGCTGTTTTTT.

The gene calls are TRBV6-4 and TRBJ2-5; 8 positions agree with TRBD2. The length of the CDR3 is 13 residues. CDR1 and CDR2 from the germline V gene are MRHNA and SNTAGT. Losses at the gene ends were 4 bases for V and 4 bases for J; bases not matched to a gene: 2. The CDR3 DNA follows: TGTGCCAGCAGTGTCAGCGGGGGAGAGACCCAGTACTTC. This sequence encodes CASSVSGGETQYF.

V usage is TRBV10-3 and J usage is TRBJ2-3, with 7 nucleotides matching TRBD2. Germline CDR1 is ENHRY and CDR2 is SYGVKD. This CDR3 spans 14 amino acids. V gave up 5 bases and J gave up 4 bases; unmatched junction bases: 6. CDR3 coding DNA: TGTGCCATCAGTATGGGCGGGAGTTCAGATACGCAGTATTTT. This translates into CAISMGGSSDTQYF.

V gene TRBV5-5 combines with J gene TRBJ2-7; D unclear. The germline V gene has CDR1 SGHKS and CDR2 YYEKEE (reference sequence). V was shortened by 0 bases and J by 0 bases, with 10 bases between the two germline ends. CDR3 length: 15 amino acids. The CDR3 here is CASSLAPPVSYEQYF. Written as DNA, the CDR3 is TGTGCCAGCAGCTTGGCTCCCCCAGTCTCCTACGAGCAGTACTTC.

The chain couples TRBV28 to TRBJ2-1; no firm D call. CDR3 size: 15 residues. The germline CDR1 and CDR2 sequences are MDHEN and SYDVKM. Trimming pared 3 bases from V and 9 bases from J, leaving 18 bases between. The CDR3 region is CASSFSRSQIREQFF. CDR3 in DNA: TGTGCCAGCAGTTTTTCCAGGAGTCAAATTCGTGAGCAGTTCTTC.

The rearrangement uses TRBV6-5 and TRBJ2-7; D is possibly TRBD2 (5 bases). The germline V gene encodes CDR1 MNHEY and CDR2 SVGAGI. This CDR3 has 15 amino acids. Trimming left V 0 bases short and J 6 bases short, with 15 bases between. Here the CDR3 DNA reads TGTGCCAGCAGTTACTCGGGCCCCGGGGTGGGCGAGCAGTACTTC. Translating it yields CASSYSGPGVGEQYF.

The chain is built from TRBV6-1 and TRBJ2-5; 8 nucleotides align to TRBD1. The V gene end was trimmed by 4 bases and the J gene end by 5 bases; junction bases not matched to a gene: 6. This CDR3 comprises 14 residues. CDR1 MNHNS and CDR2 SASEGT come from the germline V gene. This chain's CDR3 is CASSVRRQGETQYF. For the CDR3, the DNA is TGTGCCAGCAGTGTCAGGAGACAGGGGGAGACCCAGTACTTC.

The rearrangement links TRBV5-1 to TRBJ2-7; D call uncertain. The V gene lost 5 bases and the J gene lost 2 bases, with 14 bases spanning the gap. Germline CDR1 SGHRS, CDR2 YFSETQ. This CDR3 has 14 amino acids. CDR3 protein: CASSFAVAPYEQYF. In DNA form, the CDR3 reads TGCGCCAGCAGTTTCGCAGTGGCCCCCTACGAGCAGTACTTC.

This sequence joins TRBV23-1 and TRBJ2-5, with a weak D call TRBD2 (6 bases). TRBV23-1 is an ORF; its function is uncertain. CDR3 length: 18 amino acids. V shed 0 bases and J shed 3 bases, with 20 bases lying between them. The CDR3 DNA follows: TGCGCCAGCAGTCAATCCCCTCGGAGGGGCGCCGGGAAAGAGACCCAGTACTTC. It encodes CASSQSPRRGAGKETQYF.

The chain uses TRBV19 and TRBJ1-2, with D possibly TRBD1 on 5 matching bases. Per germline, CDR1 LNHDA and CDR2 SQIVND (reference sequence). V was cut by 1 base and J by 3 bases, with 9 bases left in between. The CDR3 length is 14 residues. The CDR3 nucleotides read TGTGCCAGTAGTATAGCCAGGGCTGACTATGGCTACACCTTC. Protein sequence: CASSIARADYGYTF.

The J gene is TRBJ2-7, the V gene TRBV2; D gene uncertain. Germline V gives CDR1 SNHLY, CDR2 FYNNEI. The CDR3 extends over 18 amino acids. V was pared by 4 bases and J by 5 bases, with 27 bases between. The CDR3 region is CASSGTPLVLVGNDEQYF. As DNA, the CDR3 is TGTGCCAGCAGTGGAACCCCTCTAGTATTAGTGGGGAACGACGAGCAGTACTTC.

V gene TRBV11-2 combines with J gene TRBJ1-1, with a tentative D call TRBD1 (5 bases). Germline V gene lookup returns CDR1 SGHAT and CDR2 FQNNGV. The V and J ends lost 1 base and 6 bases respectively, with 9 bases between them. The CDR3 has 13 residues. DNA of the CDR3: TGTGCCAGCAGCTTAGCCTCGGGGCCTGAAGCTTTCTTT. Translating it yields CASSLASGPEAFF.